The T cell receptor beta chain under discussion was sequenced for a study of T cell responses to AZD1222 COVID-19 vaccine. General study findings and limits: Sampling that yielded the repertoires occurred only after the peak T cell response.

Per the germline V gene, CDR1 is MGHRA and CDR2 is YSYEKL. V dropped 4 bases and J dropped 0 bases, with 13 bases sitting between them. The CDR3 contains 15 residues. Profiled with immunoSEQ multiplex PCR; TCRdb holds only in-frame clones, not every one. The profile shows about 92,000 clones, just over 90% of them singletons. About this clone: The target antigen is unknown.

The sequence came from an adult in good health. V and J are TRBV4-1 and TRBJ2-7; D is uncertain. Source: peripheral blood, taken on day 0 of AZD1222 vaccination. The CDR3 DNA is TGCGCCAGCAGCCCAAAAGTTCTGGACTCCTACGAGCAGTACTTC. This sequence encodes CASSPKVLDSYEQYF.